These 12 T cell receptor beta chains originate from one sample sequenced in a study of blood T cell repertoires in COVID-19 (dated by TCRdb to between 2020 and 2021). Libraries were prepared through the immunoSEQ multiplex PCR assay. What TCRdb holds here is the immuneACCESS table cut down to in-frame rearrangements. Part of the clones is not present; checked against another copy, under half of the missing clones reflect an unresolved V gene, and the others are unexplained. In this sample the table shows about 210,000 clones, about nine tenths of which occur a single time. The ten largest clones represent approximately 7.2% of the sample. The sample consisted of PBMCs or T cells enriched from blood (not recorded which). The origin of the receptors is a man in his thirties or forties in a cohort exposed to, infected with or recovered from COVID-19 (not recorded which).

The V call is TRBV11-2, the J call TRBJ2-7; TRBD2 agrees at 9 bases. J gave up 3 bases and V 6 bases, and 9 bases lay outside the gene matches. The CDR3 extends over 15 amino acids. Germline lookup yields CDR1 SGHAT and CDR2 FQNNGV. In nucleotides, the CDR3 is TGTGCCAGCAGACACCCGGGACTAGCAAGCTACGAGCAGTACTTC. Residues: CASRHPGLASYEQYF.

The chain uses TRBV5-1 and TRBJ2-7; 7 bases are a match to TRBD1. Germline assignment: CDR1 SGHRS and CDR2 YFSETQ. This CDR3 contains 12 residues. Trimming removed 4 bases from V and 6 bases from J; junction bases left unmatched: 4. The DNA of the CDR3 is TGCGCCAGCAGCAAGGACAGGCGCGAGCAGTACTTC. Protein product: CASSKDRREQYF.

The chain recombines TRBV27 with TRBJ2-3, with D perhaps TRBD2 (5 bases). The CDR3 spans 15 residues. V was clipped by 4 bases and J by 1 base, with 12 bases between them. Looked up from germline, CDR1 is MNHEY and CDR2 is SMNVEV (reference sequence). CDR3 loop: CASSSGIGGTDTQYF. CDR3 coding DNA: TGTGCCAGCAGTTCCGGGATTGGCGGCACAGATACGCAGTATTTT.

The CDR3 protein is CATRQGGTQYF. For the CDR3, the DNA is TGTGCCACCAGACAGGGGGGTACGCAGTATTTT. The J gene is TRBJ2-3, the V gene TRBV24-1; 8 bases agree with TRBD1. Germline-derived CDR1 and CDR2 are KGHDR and SFDVKD. V was clipped by 7 bases and J by 8 bases; unmatched bases: 1. The CDR3 has 11 amino acids.

The CDR3 loop is CASSTLQGTSGRRNEQFF. The CDR3 region has the DNA TGTGCCAGTAGTACTCTCCAGGGGACTAGCGGGAGACGTAATGAGCAGTTCTTC. The V call is TRBV19, the J call TRBJ2-1; 14 bases fit TRBD2. The CDR3 contains 18 residues. After removal of 4 bases from V and 7 bases from J, the junction contained 12 bases not matched to a gene. CDR1 is LNHDA and CDR2 is SQIVND in the germline V gene (reference sequence).

Here the CDR3 DNA reads TGTGCCAGCAGCTTGTCTGGGGGCTCCACTGAAGCTTTCTTT. Translated, it gives CASSLSGGSTEAFF. J is TRBJ1-1 and V is TRBV5-6, with D perhaps matching TRBD1 (6 bases). The length of the CDR3 is 14 residues. Trimming took 1 base from V and 4 from J, leaving 11 bases between them. Germline V lookup: CDR1 SGHDT, CDR2 YYEEEE.

This clone turned up a few times. The CDR3 nucleotides read TGTGCCAGCAGCGCGAAGGGGGGGAACCCCTACAATGAGCAGTTCTTC. Amino acid sequence: CASSAKGGNPYNEQFF. The chain is built from TRBV9 and TRBJ2-1; D possibly corresponds to TRBD2 (7 bases). This CDR3 is built from 16 residues. The germline V and J ends were trimmed by 3 bases and 2 bases, with 15 bases remaining between them. Germline V gene sequence: CDR1 SGDLS, CDR2 YYNGEE. The full variable domain, rest sourced from reference TRBV9 and TRBJ2-1, is DSGVTQTPKHLITATGQRVTLRCSPRSGDLSVYWYQQSLDQGLQFLIQYYNGEERAKGNILERFSAQQFPDLHSELNLSSLELGDSALYFCASSAKGGNPYNEQFFGPGTRLTVL.

This clone was recorded only once. The V gene is TRBV10-3, the J gene TRBJ2-2; D is perhaps TRBD2 (5 bases). Germline values: CDR1 ENHRY, CDR2 SYGVKD. Trimming stripped 1 base from V and 0 bases from J, with 9 bases between. The CDR3 sequence is 16 residues long. This CDR3 is CAISEWAEANTGELFF. For the CDR3, the DNA is TGTGCCATCAGTGAGTGGGCGGAGGCGAACACCGGGGAGCTGTTTTTT.

The chain employs TRBV6-5 and TRBJ2-1, with 11 bases matching TRBD2. CDR3 size: 16 residues. The V segment lost 4 bases and the J segment 4 bases; nucleotides outside the gene matches: 6. Germline loops: CDR1 MNHEY, CDR2 SVGAGI. In DNA, the CDR3 is TGTGCCAGCAGTTCCTTGACTAGCGGGAATTACAATGAGCAGTTCTTC. Encoded protein: CASSSLTSGNYNEQFF.

This chain connects TRBV7-2 to TRBJ2-2; TRBD1 might be the D (6 bases). Germline V gives CDR1 SGHTA, CDR2 FQGNSA. CDR3 size: 16 residues. With 4 bases removed from V and 2 bases from J, the gap between germline ends came to 14 bases. The CDR3 spells CASSSTQGPNTGELFF. Written as DNA, the CDR3 is TGTGCCAGCAGCTCAACGCAGGGGCCTAACACCGGGGAGCTGTTTTTT.

This clone was observed a few times. The chain couples TRBV6-5 to TRBJ1-2; 9 bases line up with TRBD1. CDR3 length: 14 residues. Germline loops: CDR1 MNHEY, CDR2 SVGAGI. Trimming at V came to 2 bases and at J to 8 bases, leaving 6 bases not matched to a gene. This CDR3 reads CASSYDRGAGGYTF. CDR3 nucleotides: TGTGCCAGCAGTTACGACAGGGGGGCTGGCGGCTACACCTTC.

V usage is TRBV6-2 or TRBV6-3 and J usage is TRBJ2-2; a possible D gene is TRBD2 (6 bases). Germline V gives CDR1 MNHEY, CDR2 SVGEGT. Trimming left V 2 bases short and J 3 bases short, with 19 bases between. This CDR3 spans 18 amino acids. CDR3 sequence reads: CASSYGKSAWGDTGELFF. In DNA, the CDR3 is TGTGCCAGCAGTTACGGGAAGTCTGCATGGGGGGACACCGGGGAGCTGTTTTTT.